The 3 T cell receptor beta chains below were found in one sample sequenced in a study of OX40 agonist ivuxolimab in advanced cancers. Assay: immunoSEQ multiplex PCR; the TCRdb copy retains only in-frame clones and omits some. The data contain some 98,000 clones, approximately 80% of them seen just once; the ten biggest clones take up almost 1.5%. This specimen was CD4+ or CD8+ T cells sorted from blood, taken in a trial of the OX40 agonist ivuxolimab. Receptors were obtained from an adult with an advanced solid tumor such as melanoma, head and neck, liver or kidney cancer.

The V and J genes are TRBV4-3 and TRBJ2-1; no reliable D call. Trimming pared 0 bases from V and 5 bases from J, leaving 8 bases between. Germline CDR1 is LGHNA and CDR2 is YSLEER. This CDR3 contains 14 residues. CDR3 sequence: CASSQDSRDNEQFF. DNA for the CDR3: TGCGCCAGCAGCCAAGATAGTAGAGACAATGAGCAGTTCTTC.

The rearrangement uses TRBV19 and TRBJ1-2; 9 positions match TRBD1. The CDR3 extends over 11 amino acids. V lost 6 bases to trimming and J lost 8 bases; unmatched junction nucleotides: 1. Looked up from germline, CDR1 is LNHDA and CDR2 is SQIVND (reference sequence). The CDR3 nucleotides read TGTGCCAGTAGGGACAGGGGCGGCTACACCTTC. Amino acid sequence: CASRDRGGYTF.

The rearrangement links TRBV4-1 to TRBJ2-7; perhaps TRBD2 as D (7 bases). Germline-derived CDR1 and CDR2 are MGHRA and YSYEKL. The CDR3 extends over 15 amino acids. Trimming pared 3 bases from V and 2 bases from J, leaving 14 bases between. The CDR3 sequence: CASSQSGGRAYEQYF. The CDR3 bases are TGCGCCAGCAGCCAGTCGGGGGGCCGTGCCTACGAGCAGTACTTC.